This TCR beta chain is drawn from a study of long-term antiretroviral therapy in people with HIV. Inclusion required at least two post-ART and at least one pre-ART PBMC samples. Runs used v3.0 of the immunoSEQ assay and were done at survey level. Libraries were prepared by immunoSEQ multiplex PCR; TCRdb keeps only in-frame clonotypes and omits some of them. Altogether fewer than 30,000 clones are present, just under 85% being singletons, with the ten largest covering about 5.3%. Points on this clone: What it recognizes is unknown.

Study results and caveats: Controls showed broader CDR3 length ranges than did the HIV repertoires. The repertoire was dominated at all time points by clones expanded before ART.

Germline V gene lookup returns CDR1 MGHDK and CDR2 SYGVNS. V was shortened by 5 bases and J by 9 bases, with 11 bases between the two germline ends. This CDR3 comprises 11 residues. The J gene is TRBJ2-7, the V gene TRBV25-1, with TRBD1 as a possible D gene (6 bases). The clonotype was recovered from a man aged 30 to 39 with HIV. This specimen consisted of unsorted PBMCs, obtained 0.7 years before starting antiretroviral therapy. CDR3 residues: CASSIQGMQYF. CDR3 nucleotide sequence: TGTGCCAGCAGTATACAGGGTATGCAGTACTTC.